This T cell receptor beta chain was profiled in a study of T cell responses to AZD1222 COVID-19 vaccine. Study conclusions and caveats: Spike-spanning, vaccine-associated CD4 TCRs were dominant at 160-218 and 743-854.

This CDR3 comprises 15 residues. Looked up from germline, CDR1 is MNHEY and CDR2 is SVGAGI. V shed 5 bases, J shed 1 base, and the junction held 2 bases outside the gene matches. Comment on this clone: Its antigen remains unknown.

Sequencing used immunoSEQ multiplex PCR; TCRdb keeps in-frame clones, though not all of them. The table includes 75,000 to 100,000 clones, roughly 90% detected once. The TCR comes from an adult in good health. V is TRBV6-5 and J is TRBJ2-3; 11 nucleotides agree with TRBD2. The sample in question was peripheral blood, obtained on day 0 of AZD1222 vaccination. The CDR3: CASSLLAGGTDTQYF. In nucleotides, the CDR3 is TGTGCCAGCAGTCTACTAGCGGGAGGCACAGATACGCAGTATTTT.